A single sample gave rise to the 3 T cell receptor beta chains below, sequenced in a study of naive and memory T cell subsets. The beta constant-region primer was an equimolar mix of two oligonucleotides covering TRBC1 and TRBC2. TCRdb analysed the UMI-ligation and nested PCR reads with MiXCR anew, one entry per CDR3 protein. The sample shows about 21,000 distinct CDR3 sequences, approximately 10% of them seen only once. Material for sequencing was central memory CD8+ T cells from blood. The receptors originated from a human donor in good health.

The chain employs TRBV30 and TRBJ1-1; 8 nucleotides line up with TRBD1. Germline lookup yields CDR1 GTSNPN and CDR2 SVGIG (reference sequence). The junction had 1 base not matched to a gene; V was cut back by 7 bases and J by 0 bases. CDR3 length: 12 residues. CDR3 DNA: TGTGCCTCGGGACAGGTGAACACTGAAGCTTTCTTT. It yields the protein CASGQVNTEAFF.

The table lists this clonotype with many counts. The J gene is TRBJ1-1, the V gene TRBV11-3; 9 nucleotides match TRBD1. CDR1 is SGHNT and CDR2 is YENEEA in the germline V gene. The CDR3 loop spans 17 amino acids. With V trimmed by 3 bases and J by 0 bases, 8 bases remained unmatched. CDR3 in amino acids: CASSFVPGQGVNTEAFF. The CDR3 DNA is TGTGCCAGCAGCTTTGTCCCGGGACAGGGAGTGAACACTGAAGCTTTCTTT.

The chain joins TRBV27 to TRBJ2-1; no definite D call. Trimming took 3 bases from V and 2 from J, leaving 5 bases between them. Germline CDR1 reads MNHEY; CDR2 reads SMNVEV (reference sequence). The CDR3 is 13 residues long. The CDR3 is CASSLTPYNEQFF. CDR3 bases: TGTGCCAGCAGTTTGACTCCCTACAATGAGCAGTTCTTC.